The present TCR beta chain was sequenced within a study of blood T cells in healthy people across ages. Study findings and constraints: Comparison with aged donors showed that long-lived donors had more naive CD4+ cells and higher diversity. The study regarded diversity estimates from one million T cells as underestimates.

Isolation yielded PBMCs, at least 7 million per sample, in every case. Alongside a J-beta primer mix, a sample-barcoded 5' primer served in a second PCR lasting roughly 6 to 12 cycles. TCRdb itself ran the 5' RACE reads through MiXCR, one entry per CDR3 protein. Among around 800,000 distinct CDR3 sequences, about 55% were seen once, and the ten largest hold roughly 37%. This clonotype appeared a few times. Its antigen remains unidentified. The CDR3 contains 12 residues. The germline V gene encodes CDR1 MGHDK and CDR2 SYGVNS. V lost 2 bases, J lost 10 bases, and 11 bases lay in between. The specimen was blood. This sequence originates from a man older than 75 in good health. This sequence joins TRBV25-1 and TRBJ1-2; D gene uncertain. CDR3 sequence: CASSEGRFDYTF. In DNA form, the CDR3 reads TGTGCCAGCAGTGAAGGGAGGTTTGACTACACCTTC.